These 22 T cell receptor beta chains share one sample of origin, sequenced in a study of blood T cells in healthy people across ages (dated by TCRdb to between 2015 and 2016). Receptor libraries were prepared by 5' RACE. The instrument was an Illumina HiSeq 2500. The second PCR ran for roughly 7 to 12 cycles and used a J-beta primer mix along with a sample-barcoded 5' primer. TCRdb handled the public reads itself, with Q25 trimming in fastp and clone calling in MiXCR, and kept productive beta chains. Under each unique CDR3 protein, matching rows form one entry showing the most common genes and DNA. A total of around 990,000 distinct CDR3 sequences appear in this sample, roughly two fifths of them only once. The ten largest clones capture approximately 14% of the sample. Material: blood. These receptors were collected from a man between 18 and 35 years old in good health.

The chain is built from TRBV5-1 and TRBJ2-3; either TRBD1 or TRBD2 may fit D (5 bases each). V was trimmed by 3 bases and J by 5 bases, leaving 22 bases between them. Per germline, CDR1 SGHRS and CDR2 YFSETQ. CDR3 length: 17 amino acids. The CDR3 reads CASSSILGTPDIDTQYF. CDR3 in DNA: TGCGCCAGCAGCTCCATCCTCGGGACGCCAGATATAGATACGCAGTATTTT.

The rearrangement joins TRBV20-1 to TRBJ2-1; D is ambiguous. The CDR3 loop spans 14 amino acids. The ends were cut back, 5 bases at V and 5 bases at J, with 16 bases in the middle. Germline CDR1 is DFQATT and CDR2 is SNEGSKA (reference sequence). CDR3 bases: TGCAGTGCTGCGCCAGGATTTTCAGACAATGAGCAGTTCTTC. This gives the protein CSAAPGFSDNEQFF.

The chain employs TRBV12-3 or TRBV12-4 and TRBJ2-5, with D possibly TRBD2 on 5 matching bases. With 2 bases removed from V and 2 bases from J, the gap between germline ends came to 15 bases. CDR3 length: 16 amino acids. CDR3: CASSLSASGGQETQYF. As DNA, the CDR3 is TGTGCCAGCAGTTTATCGGCGTCAGGCGGGCAAGAGACCCAGTACTTC.

This clonotype was found a few times. V usage is TRBV5-1 and J usage is TRBJ2-5; D remains ambiguous. Germline V gives CDR1 SGHRS, CDR2 YFSETQ. The CDR3 runs 13 residues. Trimming shortened V by 3 bases and J by 2 bases, and 8 bases separated the two germline ends. CDR3 sequence (DNA): TGCGCCAGCAGCTCCGAAATTCAAGAGACCCAGTACTTC. Protein: CASSSEIQETQYF.

The chain is built from TRBV7-9 and TRBJ1-6; D ambiguous. There are 14 residues in the CDR3. Germline CDR1 SEHNR, CDR2 FQNEAQ (reference sequence). Trimming took off 1 base at V and 7 bases at J, with 8 bases between the two ends. The CDR3 loop is CASSLEAENSPLHF. The DNA of the CDR3 is TGTGCCAGCAGCTTAGAGGCTGAGAATTCACCCCTCCACTTT.

This clonotype was seen only a few times. This sequence joins TRBV20-1 and TRBJ1-2; 7 nucleotides align to TRBD1. The CDR3 spans 13 residues. CDR1 is DFQATT and CDR2 is SNEGSKA in the germline V gene (reference sequence). Unmatched junction bases numbered 9, after V lost 7 bases and J lost 4 bases. The CDR3 bases are TGCAGTGTCAACACAGGGGAGGCCTATGGCTACACCTTC. It specifies CSVNTGEAYGYTF.

This clonotype showed up many times. This chain connects TRBV7-2 to TRBJ2-3, with 8 bases that match TRBD2. Germline V gene data show CDR1 as SGHTA and CDR2 as FQGNSA. The CDR3 is 19 amino acids. V lost 2 bases to trimming and J lost 5 bases; unmatched junction nucleotides: 18. CDR3 DNA: TGTGCCAGCAGCTTAAGGGCGGGGGGCGTCGGGCAGGGAAGAGATACGCAGTATTTT. Translating it yields CASSLRAGGVGQGRDTQYF.

This clonotype was found a few times. J is TRBJ2-2 and V is TRBV5-1, with TRBD2 as a possible D gene (6 bases). The length of the CDR3 is 16 residues. Germline loops: CDR1 SGHRS, CDR2 YFSETQ. The V and J ends lost 2 bases and 3 bases respectively, with 14 bases between them. The CDR3 is CASSLVPWRDTGELFF. The CDR3 DNA reads as TGCGCCAGCAGCTTAGTGCCTTGGAGGGACACCGGGGAGCTGTTTTTT.

Written as DNA, the CDR3 is TGTGCCAGCAGCGAAGGGGAGCAGCCCCAGCATTTT. Amino acids: CASSEGEQPQHF. The genes are TRBV12-3 or TRBV12-4 and TRBJ1-5, with D possibly TRBD1 on 5 matching bases. The CDR3 has 12 amino acids. V shed 6 bases and J shed 7 bases, with 10 bases lying between them.

V gene TRBV27 combines with J gene TRBJ1-2, with D possibly matching TRBD1 (6 bases). The V end was cut by 6 bases, the J end by 2 bases, with 13 bases between. The CDR3 totals 14 residues. In germline, CDR1 is MNHEY, CDR2 SMNVEV (reference sequence). CDR3 protein: CASRTPGHNYGYTF. The CDR3 DNA follows: TGTGCCAGCAGGACACCGGGACACAACTATGGCTACACCTTC.

In its sample, this clonotype was seen a few times. The V call is TRBV7-9, the J call TRBJ2-7; no firm D call. Germline loops: CDR1 SEHNR, CDR2 FQNEAQ (reference sequence). V lost 3 bases to trimming and J lost 3 bases, with 12 bases between them. This CDR3 is 14 amino acids long. CDR3: CASSFTGRSYEQYF. CDR3 nucleotide sequence: TGTGCCAGCAGCTTTACGGGCAGAAGCTACGAGCAGTACTTC.

The chain employs TRBV5-6 and TRBJ1-2; D is unresolved. This CDR3 spans 14 amino acids. Trimming shortened V by 4 bases and J by 7 bases, and 17 bases separated the two germline ends. CDR1 is SGHDT and CDR2 is YYEEEE in the germline V gene. This CDR3 is CASSGGIYDGGYTF. CDR3 bases: TGTGCCAGCAGCGGCGGGATCTATGACGGTGGCTACACCTTC.

The J gene is TRBJ2-3, the V gene TRBV10-3; D tentatively reads TRBD1 or TRBD2 (7 bases each). Between the trimmed V and J ends, which lost 11 bases and 0 bases, there was a span of 24 bases. The CDR3 runs 17 residues. Per germline, CDR1 ENHRY and CDR2 SYGVKD. CDR3: CAAQGGPISGSTDTQYF. For the CDR3, the DNA is TGTGCCGCCCAGGGGGGGCCCATCTCCGGAAGCACAGATACGCAGTATTTT.

This clonotype has just a few counts. The chain combines TRBV6-6 with TRBJ1-2, with D unresolved. Germline V gene sequence: CDR1 MNHNY, CDR2 SVGAGI (reference sequence). The CDR3 runs to 11 residues. Between the trimmed V and J ends, which lost 4 bases and 8 bases, there was a span of 8 bases. CDR3 in amino acids: CASSSDWGYTF. DNA of the CDR3: TGTGCCAGCAGTTCGGACTGGGGCTACACCTTC.

With respect to this clonotype: A junction boundary mismatches the germline segment, possibly from a read error. The V and J genes are TRBV24-1 and TRBJ1-1, with D possibly TRBD1 on 5 matching bases. CDR3 size: 16 residues. Germline CDR1 and CDR2: KGHDR and SFDVKD. The CDR3 spells CAASEEEGMGNTEAFF. CDR3 DNA sequence: TGTGCCGCCAGTGAGGAGGAGGGGATGGGGAACACTGAAGCTTTCTTT.

This clonotype was seen more than once but under ten times. This chain uses TRBV12-1 with TRBJ2-5. TRBV12-1 is an annotated pseudogene. The CDR3 is 13 amino acids. This CDR3 reads CASSFGLGETQYF. In nucleotides, the CDR3 is TGTGCCAGCAGCTTTGGACTGGGAGAGACCCAGTACTTC.

Concerning this clonotype itself: A much larger clone differs by one base, so this may be a read error. This rearrangement joins TRBV4-3 to TRBJ2-5, with 8 bases lining up with TRBD2. This CDR3 has 16 residues. The germline gives CDR1 LGHNA, CDR2 YSLEER. The J segment lost 11 bases and the V segment lost 1 base, leaving 15 bases of the junction unmatched. The chain's CDR3 is CASSQGSGGNYNEQYF. In DNA, the CDR3 is TGCGCCAGCAGCCAAGGCTCGGGGGGGAACTACAATGAGCAGTACTTC.

Notes on this clonotype: A much larger clone differs by one base, so this may be a read error. The chain couples TRBV12-3 or TRBV12-4 to TRBJ2-1; 10 bases are shared with TRBD2. TRBJ2-7 explains the end of the DNA better; the J call may be wrong. This CDR3 has 14 residues. CDR3 nucleotide sequence: TGTGCCAGCAGTCTAGCGGGGGCCTACAATGAGCAGTACTTC. Its protein is CASSLAGAYNEQYF.

The genes are TRBV14 and TRBJ2-5, with 7 bases identical to TRBD2. This CDR3 has 14 amino acids. CDR1 and CDR2 from the germline V gene are SGHDN and FVKESK. V dropped 2 bases and J dropped 5; count of bases not matched to a gene: 5. The CDR3 bases are TGTGCCAGCAGCCAACGACTAGCCCTGGAGACCCAGTACTTC. It is translated as CASSQRLALETQYF.

The J gene is TRBJ2-5, the V gene TRBV4-3, with 10 positions matching TRBD1. After removal of 4 bases from V and 1 base from J, the junction contained 12 bases not matched to a gene. Germline lookup yields CDR1 LGHNA and CDR2 YSLEER. This CDR3 region has 18 residues. The CDR3 region is CASSRTGTGESFQETQYF. CDR3 nucleotide sequence: TGCGCCAGCAGCCGTACCGGGACAGGGGAAAGCTTCCAAGAGACCCAGTACTTC.

The rearrangement links TRBV9 to TRBJ1-2; the D is unclear. The length of the CDR3 is 15 residues. V shed 0 bases and J shed 2 bases, with 11 bases lying between them. The germline gives CDR1 SGDLS, CDR2 YYNGEE. In DNA, the CDR3 is TGTGCCAGCAGCGTAGGGTCAGGCCTAAACTATGGCTACACCTTC. Encoded protein: CASSVGSGLNYGYTF.

This clonotype showed up many times. The rearrangement uses TRBV6-6 and TRBJ1-4, with unresolved D. The CDR3 contains 11 residues. Germline CDR1 MNHNY, CDR2 SVGAGI (reference sequence). Trimming pared 2 bases from V and 7 bases from J, leaving 2 bases between. The CDR3 is CASSYGEKLFF. In nucleotides, the CDR3 is TGTGCCAGCAGTTACGGTGAAAAACTGTTTTTT.